Presented here are 11 T cell receptor beta chains from one specimen sequenced in a study of blood T cell repertoires in COVID-19. Method: immunoSEQ multiplex PCR; TCRdb's copy keeps in-frame clones and lacks some. The data contain about 100,000 clones, 70% to 80% of them singletons. The specimen was peripheral blood. These receptors were obtained from a man between 65 and 85 years old with active or convalescent COVID-19.

The chain is built from TRBV18 and TRBJ1-6; D is ambiguous. CDR3 length equals 14 residues. V lost 1 base and J lost 10, with 11 bases in between. Germline CDR1 and CDR2: KGHSH and LQKENI. The CDR3 protein is CASSPQGAQSPLHF. The CDR3 DNA is TGTGCCAGCTCACCACAGGGAGCTCAGTCACCCCTCCACTTT.

The chain recombines TRBV27 with TRBJ2-3; the match to TRBD2 covers 8 bases. V lost 3 bases, J lost 4 bases, and 3 bases stayed unmatched. The CDR3 is 14 amino acids. CDR1 is MNHEY and CDR2 is SMNVEV in the germline V gene (reference sequence). The CDR3 nucleotides are TGTGCCAGCAGTTTCACGGGGGGGGCAGATACGCAGTATTTT. This gives the protein CASSFTGGADTQYF.

This chain uses TRBV4-3 with TRBJ2-5, with TRBD1 identical over 8 bases. The CDR3 spans 15 residues. V was pared by 1 base and J by 3 bases, with 4 bases of the junction left unmatched. The germline V gene encodes CDR1 LGHNA and CDR2 YSLEER. In nucleotides, the CDR3 is TGCGCCAGCAGCCAAGTGTCAGGGGGCGAAGAGACCCAGTACTTC. Encoded protein: CASSQVSGGEETQYF.

This clone was observed a single time. This chain uses TRBV24-1 with TRBJ2-1, with 11 bases fitting TRBD2. Germline trimming cut 7 bases from V and 8 bases from J; bases unmatched to any gene: 15. The germline CDR1 and CDR2 sequences are KGHDR and SFDVKD. The CDR3 length is 17 residues. The CDR3 DNA sequence: TGTGCCACCAGGCCAATACTAGCGGGAGAGGGGGAGTATGAGCAGTTCTTC. Amino acid sequence: CATRPILAGEGEYEQFF.

The chain links TRBV9 to TRBJ2-5; tentatively, D is TRBD2 (5 bases). The CDR3 sequence is 15 residues long. CDR1 is SGDLS and CDR2 is YYNGEE in the germline V gene. V lost 3 bases and J 3 bases, leaving 15 bases between the germline ends. The CDR3 nucleotides are TGTGCCAGCAGCGAGTCGGGGAGCCGGGAAGAGACCCAGTACTTC. Protein product: CASSESGSREETQYF.

V and J are TRBV12-1 and TRBJ2-1; the table assigns TRBD2, which was not confirmed against the DNA. TRBV12-1 is flagged as a pseudogene. The CDR3 runs 18 residues. CDR3 sequence reads: CASSLPRGPRGSYNEQFF. Written as DNA, the CDR3 is TGTGCCAGCAGCTTGCCGCGAGGGCCCCGGGGCTCCTACAATGAGCAGTTCTTC.

The J gene is TRBJ2-3, the V gene TRBV24-1; 10 positions agree with TRBD2. V gave up 1 base and J gave up 3 bases; unmatched junction bases: 15. The CDR3 extends over 20 amino acids. CDR1 KGHDR and CDR2 SFDVKD come from the germline V gene. CDR3: CATSDLSGRAEVFGTDTQYF. DNA for the CDR3: TGTGCCACCAGTGATTTAAGCGGGAGGGCCGAAGTCTTTGGTACAGATACGCAGTATTTT.

The rearrangement joins TRBV3-1 (or the pseudogene TRBV3-2) to TRBJ2-3; 8 nucleotides agree with TRBD2. The CDR3 runs 18 residues. V dropped 0 bases and J dropped 5; count of bases not matched to a gene: 13. Germline CDR1 and CDR2: LGHDT and YNNKEL (reference sequence). In nucleotides, the CDR3 is TGTGCCAGCAGCCAAGATGTTAGGAGCGGGAGAAAGAGAGATACGCAGTATTTT. This sequence encodes CASSQDVRSGRKRDTQYF.

This clone appeared once. The rearrangement links TRBV30 to TRBJ2-7; 7 positions match TRBD1. The germline V gene encodes CDR1 GTSNPN and CDR2 SVGIG (reference sequence). The CDR3 contains 10 residues. V was pared by 8 bases and J by 4 bases, with 2 bases of the junction left unmatched. CDR3: CAQGQYEQYF. CDR3 nucleotide sequence: TGTGCCCAGGGACAGTACGAGCAGTACTTC. Using reference TRBV30 and TRBJ2-7 for the parts outside the CDR3, the full variable domain is SQTIHQWPATLVQPVGSPLSLECTVEGTSNPNLYWYRQAAGRGLQLLFYSVGIGQISSEVPQNLSASRPQDRQFILSSKKLLLSDSGFYLCAQGQYEQYFGPGTRLTVT.

The gene calls are TRBV18 and TRBJ1-4; TRBD1 aligns across 8 bases. Trimming at V came to 6 bases and at J to 5 bases, leaving 2 bases not matched to a gene. This CDR3 spans 13 amino acids. CDR1 KGHSH and CDR2 LQKENI come from the germline V gene. CDR3 amino acids: CASSRQGNEKLFF. The CDR3 DNA reads TGTGCCAGCTCCCGACAGGGGAATGAAAAACTGTTTTTT. The full variable domain, completed using reference TRBV18 and TRBJ1-4, is NAGVMQNPRHLVRRRGQEARLRCSPMKGHSHVYWYRQLPEEGLKFMVYLQKENIIDESGMPKERFSAEFPKEGPSILRIQQVVRGDSAAYFCASSRQGNEKLFFGSGTQLSVL.

This clone occurred a few times. The J gene is TRBJ2-7, the V gene TRBV19, with a possible D match to TRBD2 (5 bases). The CDR3 has 14 amino acids. V lost 5 bases and J lost 1, with 12 bases in between. Germline values: CDR1 LNHDA, CDR2 SQIVND (reference sequence). The CDR3 reads CASSPRDYSYEQYF. The CDR3 coding sequence is TGTGCCAGTAGTCCCCGTGACTATTCCTACGAGCAGTACTTC.